Sequencing of this T cell receptor beta chain was carried out in a study of T cell repertoires in cytomegalovirus infection. Study-wide context: The authors used CMV epitopes that were HLA-C-restricted (recently identified) and HLA-B-restricted (well studied). From public TCR beta signatures came an indication of both CMV infection and matching HLA type.

J was trimmed by 2 bases and V by 7 bases; bases with no gene match: 5. Germline V lookup: CDR1 SGHTA, CDR2 FQGNSA. There are 14 residues in the CDR3. MiXCR, applied by TCRdb to the reads, yields one record per CDR3 protein. The sample includes about 740,000 distinct CDR3 sequences, approximately 33% of them seen just once. Points from the study as a whole: Dominating the ex vivo response were TCR beta clonotypes that were CMV-specific and HLA-C-restricted.

In regard to this clonotype: As yet, its antigen is unknown.

This TCR was recovered from a human donor in good health (CMV status not recorded). Some clones in this sample may be carry-over from other donors' samples. This material consisted of cultured PBMCs, taken from culture after CMV antigen stimulation. This chain uses TRBV7-2 with TRBJ2-1; 7 nucleotides agree with TRBD1. The DNA for the CDR3 is TGTGCCAGCAACCCCCAGGGGGCCTACAATGAGCAGTTCTTC. Its translation: CASNPQGAYNEQFF.